These 14 T cell receptor beta chains share one sample of origin, sequenced in a study of T cell repertoires in cytomegalovirus infection. TCRdb re-called the reads with MiXCR, one entry per CDR3 protein. The table records 500,000 to 600,000 distinct CDR3 sequences, 16% of them present only once. What was sequenced was CD8+ T cells from PBMCs. These receptors were collected from a human donor in good health (CMV status not recorded). Some clones in this sample may be carry-over from other donors' samples.

About this clonotype: This CDR3 fails to terminate in the conserved phenylalanine or tryptophan, so it likely reflects a read error. The CDR3 DNA follows: TGTGCCAGCAGCTTAATATGTTCTGGGCAGACCCACACAGATACGCAGTATTTG. This translates into CASSLICSGQTHTDTQYL. V is TRBV7-8 and J is TRBJ2-3, with unresolved D. Trimming shortened V by 2 bases and J by 2 bases, and 20 bases separated the two germline ends. CDR1 is SGHVS and CDR2 is FQNEAQ in the germline V gene. The CDR3 extends over 18 amino acids.

V gene TRBV11-2 combines with J gene TRBJ2-5; 7 nucleotides align to TRBD1. The junction had 7 bases not matched to a gene; V was cut back by 5 bases and J by 1 base. The CDR3 sequence is 15 residues long. The germline gives CDR1 SGHAT, CDR2 FQNNGV. The CDR3 coding sequence is TGTGCCAGCAGCGCCAGGGGGACCATCCAAGAGACCCAGTACTTC. The encoded protein is CASSARGTIQETQYF.

In this sample, this clonotype turned up many times. This chain links TRBV7-8 with TRBJ2-2; 7 nucleotides agree with TRBD1. After removal of 7 bases from V and 3 bases from J, the junction contained 11 bases not matched to a gene. The CDR3 is 16 residues long. CDR1 is SGHVS, CDR2 FQNEAQ, per germline. The CDR3 DNA reads TGTGCCAGCATGGAGAGGGGGCGTGGGGACACCGGGGAGCTGTTTTTT. Residues: CASMERGRGDTGELFF.

This clonotype was counted between two and nine times. The V call is TRBV12-3 or TRBV12-4, the J call TRBJ2-1, with D unclear. The V end was cut by 7 bases, the J end by 6 bases, with 10 bases between. The length of the CDR3 is 12 residues. This CDR3 reads CASTPGTNEQFF. CDR3 DNA: TGTGCCAGCACCCCAGGCACCAATGAGCAGTTCTTC.

V usage is TRBV3-1 and J usage is TRBJ2-7, with 7 bases fitting TRBD1. The CDR3 spans 15 residues. V dropped 3 bases and J dropped 3; count of bases not matched to a gene: 8. Germline V lookup: CDR1 LGHDT, CDR2 YNNKEL (reference sequence). The CDR3, as DNA: TGTGCCAGCAGCCAGGCGACAGGGCCCAACTACGAGCAGTACTTC. Translating it yields CASSQATGPNYEQYF.

The chain uses TRBV27 and TRBJ2-1; perhaps D is TRBD1 or TRBD2 (6 bases each). Per germline, CDR1 MNHEY and CDR2 SMNVEV (reference sequence). Deletions cut 3 bases from V and 8 bases from J, with 11 bases between. The CDR3 length is 13 residues. The CDR3 nucleotides are TGTGCCAGCAGTTTGGTGGGGGGCTATGAGCAGTTCTTC. Protein: CASSLVGGYEQFF.

In regard to this clonotype: This sequence may be a read error, since a much larger clone differs from it by one base. The chain employs TRBV12-3 or TRBV12-4 and TRBJ1-5; TRBD1 agrees at 7 bases. This CDR3 has 15 residues. This CDR3 reads CASSFSDRVNQSQHF. The CDR3 coding sequence is TGTGCCAGCAGTTTCTCAGACAGGGTCAATCAGTCCCAGCATTTT.

The chain carries TRBV5-1 and TRBJ2-7; D remains ambiguous. The ends were cut back, 3 bases at V and 1 base at J, with 14 bases in the middle. The CDR3 is 15 amino acids. Germline V lookup: CDR1 SGHRS, CDR2 YFSETQ. The CDR3 nucleotides are TGCGCCAGCAGCTCCCACCAGGTAGGGTCCTACGAGCAGTACTTC. Its translation: CASSSHQVGSYEQYF.

The V gene is TRBV5-6, the J gene TRBJ2-5; 10 nucleotides align to TRBD2. Germline loops: CDR1 SGHDT, CDR2 YYEEEE. This CDR3 contains 16 residues. V shed 4 bases, J shed 0 bases, and the junction held 6 bases outside the gene matches. The chain's CDR3 is CASSHLLAGDQETQYF. In DNA form, the CDR3 reads TGTGCCAGCAGCCATCTCCTAGCGGGGGACCAAGAGACCCAGTACTTC.

The table lists this clonotype with a few counts. The CDR3 DNA reads as TGTGCCACCCCTTCCGGGACAGGGGGTAACTATGGCTACACCTTC. Protein sequence: CATPSGTGGNYGYTF. The chain links TRBV6-6 to TRBJ1-2, with 11 bases identical to TRBD1. Germline V lookup: CDR1 MNHNY, CDR2 SVGAGI (reference sequence). This CDR3 contains 15 residues. J gave up 1 base and V 10 bases, and 8 bases lay outside the gene matches.

This clonotype was observed a handful of times. The genes are TRBV20-1 and TRBJ2-7, with D possibly being TRBD1 (6 bases). With 3 bases removed from V and 2 bases from J, the gap between germline ends came to 14 bases. Germline V gives CDR1 DFQATT, CDR2 SNEGSKA (reference sequence). The CDR3 covers 14 residues. This chain's CDR3 is CSARPPWTAYEQYF. The CDR3 bases are TGCAGTGCTAGGCCGCCTTGGACAGCCTACGAGCAGTACTTC.

The CDR3 region is CSATGRSDEQFF. The CDR3 region has the DNA TGCAGTGCTACCGGGAGGAGCGATGAGCAGTTCTTC. V gene TRBV20-1 combines with J gene TRBJ2-1; 7 positions agree with TRBD2. Germline V lookup: CDR1 DFQATT, CDR2 SNEGSKA (reference sequence). V lost 4 bases, J lost 8 bases, and 5 bases stayed unmatched. The CDR3 is 12 residues long.

The rearrangement uses TRBV3-1 and TRBJ2-5; 12 nucleotides agree with TRBD2. CDR1 LGHDT and CDR2 YNNKEL come from the germline V gene (reference sequence). The CDR3 extends over 16 amino acids. V shed 4 bases and J 4 bases; nucleotides not matched to a gene: 7. This CDR3 is CASSPSSGGAGETQYF. The DNA of the CDR3 is TGTGCCAGCAGCCCCTCTAGCGGGGGGGCCGGAGAGACCCAGTACTTC.

This clonotype was recorded a few times. The V call is TRBV27, the J call TRBJ2-2; D is uncertain. Looked up from germline, CDR1 is MNHEY and CDR2 is SMNVEV (reference sequence). Trimming removed 6 bases at V and 9 bases at J, with 11 bases between. The CDR3 extends over 12 amino acids. CDR3 sequence (DNA): TGTGCCAGCAGCGTGGACGAGAGGGAGCTGTTTTTT. Translating it yields CASSVDERELFF.